This T cell receptor (beta chain) was retrieved from a study of control samples from healthy donors and cancer patients. TCRdb's table, derived via immunoSEQ multiplex PCR, lists solely in-frame clones and lacks some. The sample yields tens of thousands of clones, roughly 86% seen once. The CDR3 sequence is 13 residues long. Trimming took off 8 bases at V and 5 bases at J, with 15 bases between the two ends. Germline CDR1 reads SNHLY; CDR2 reads FYNNEI. This TCR was recovered from a woman aged 45-59 years in good health. Specimen: blood. V usage is TRBV2 and J usage is TRBJ2-5; D is perhaps TRBD2 (6 bases). The CDR3 nucleotides are TGTGCCAGCGGGGACTCTTGGGGGGAGACCCAGTACTTC. Translation gives CASGDSWGETQYF. Variable domain in full (rest from reference TRBV2 and TRBJ2-5): EPEVTQTPSHQVTQMGQEVILRCVPISNHLYFYWYRQILGQKVEFLVSFYNNEISEKSEIFDDQFSVERPDGSNFTLKIRSTKLEDSAMYFCASGDSWGETQYFGPGTRLLVL.